This note documents a single T cell receptor beta chain sequence. From germline, CDR1 is DFQATT and CDR2 SNEGSKA (reference sequence). With 0 bases clipped from V and 2 bases from J, the junction kept 11 bases outside the gene matches. This CDR3 has 20 residues. Donors were systemically healthy Caucasian individuals from Russia aged roughly 6 to 100 years. These data are taken from a study of blood T cells in healthy people across ages. Then a second PCR, running about 6 to 11 cycles, was carried out with a sample-barcoded 5' primer and a J-beta primer mix. In TCRdb, the 5' RACE reads were re-called with MiXCR into one record per CDR3 protein. The profile shows around 1,000,000 distinct CDR3 sequences, 30% to 40% of them singletons.

The chain recombines TRBV20-1 with TRBJ2-1; 15 bases agree with TRBD2. The sequenced sample consisted of blood. The clonotype was recovered from a man aged 18 to 35 in good health. CDR3 sequence (DNA): TGCAGTGCTAGAGATGACTCCGGGACTAGCGGGGGGAACGCCTACAATGAGCAGTTCTTC. Encoded protein: CSARDDSGTSGGNAYNEQFF.